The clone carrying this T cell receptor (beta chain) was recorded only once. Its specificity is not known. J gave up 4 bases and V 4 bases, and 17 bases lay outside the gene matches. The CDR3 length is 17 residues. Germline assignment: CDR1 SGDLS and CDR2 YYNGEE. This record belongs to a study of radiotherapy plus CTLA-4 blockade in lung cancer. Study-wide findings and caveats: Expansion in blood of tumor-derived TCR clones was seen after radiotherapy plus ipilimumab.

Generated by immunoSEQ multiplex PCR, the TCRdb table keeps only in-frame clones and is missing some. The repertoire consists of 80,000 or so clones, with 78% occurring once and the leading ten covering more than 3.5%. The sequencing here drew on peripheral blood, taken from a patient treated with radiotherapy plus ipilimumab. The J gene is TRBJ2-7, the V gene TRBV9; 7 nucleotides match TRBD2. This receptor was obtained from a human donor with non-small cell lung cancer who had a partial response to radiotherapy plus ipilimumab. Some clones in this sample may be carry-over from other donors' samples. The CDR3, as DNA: TGTGCCAGCAGCACACGCCCTCAAGCTAGCGGTTCTTACGAGCAGTACTTC. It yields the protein CASSTRPQASGSYEQYF.